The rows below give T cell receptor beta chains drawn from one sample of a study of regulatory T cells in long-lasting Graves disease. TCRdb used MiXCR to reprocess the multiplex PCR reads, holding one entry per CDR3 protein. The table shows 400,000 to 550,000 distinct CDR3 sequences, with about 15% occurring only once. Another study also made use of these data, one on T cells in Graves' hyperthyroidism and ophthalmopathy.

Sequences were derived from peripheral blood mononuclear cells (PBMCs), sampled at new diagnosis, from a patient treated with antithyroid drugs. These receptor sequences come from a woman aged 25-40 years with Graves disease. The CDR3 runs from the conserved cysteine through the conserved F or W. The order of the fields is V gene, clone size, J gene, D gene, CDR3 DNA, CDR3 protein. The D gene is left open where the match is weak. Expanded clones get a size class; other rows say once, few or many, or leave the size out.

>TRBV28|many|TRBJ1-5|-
TGTGCCAGCAGTTCAGGGGATTATAGCAATCAGCCCCAGCATTTT
CASSSGDYSNQPQHF
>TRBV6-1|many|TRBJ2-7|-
TGTGCCTGCAGACTAAACTACGAGCAGTACTTC
CACRLNYEQYF
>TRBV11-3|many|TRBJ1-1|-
TGTGCCAGCAGCGCAGGGACCGGGGAAAACACTGAAGCTTTCTTT
CASSAGTGENTEAFF
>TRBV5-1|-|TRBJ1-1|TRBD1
TGCGCCAGCAGCCTAAACAGGGGGCAGGACACTGAAGCTTTCTTT
CASSLNRGQDTEAFF
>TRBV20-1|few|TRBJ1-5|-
TGCAGTGCTAGATTAAGGGGAGGTCAGCCCCAGCATTTT
CSARLRGGQPQHF
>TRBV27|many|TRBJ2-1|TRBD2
TGTGCCAGCAGCCCAGGAGCGGGAGTTGAAAATGAGCAGTTCTTC
CASSPGAGVENEQFF
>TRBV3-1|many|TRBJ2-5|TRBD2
TGTGCCAGCAGGAGCCTAGCGGGAGAGGGGCTCCAAGAGACCCAGTACTTC
CASRSLAGEGLQETQYF
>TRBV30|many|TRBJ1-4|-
TGTGCCTGGAGTGTAATTGACGCTAATGAAAAACTGTTTTTT
CAWSVIDANEKLFF
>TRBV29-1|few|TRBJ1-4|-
TGCAGCGTCCTTTTAGGTAGGGGAGGTGAAAAACTGTTTTTT
CSVLLGRGGEKLFF
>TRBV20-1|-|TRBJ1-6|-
TGCAGTGCTAGGTCGGGTTACGATTCACCCCTCCACTTT
CSARSGYDSPLHF
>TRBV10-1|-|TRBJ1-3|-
TGCGCCAGCAGCAAGGACTCTGGAAACACCATATATTTT
CASSKDSGNTIYF
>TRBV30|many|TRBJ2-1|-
TGTGCCTGGAAGGGGTCGGGACCCCCCAATGAGCAGTTCTTC
CAWKGSGPPNEQFF
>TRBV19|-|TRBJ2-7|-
TGTGCCAGTAGTCTCCCTGGAGTCAGGAGTTACGAGCAGTACTTC
CASSLPGVRSYEQYF
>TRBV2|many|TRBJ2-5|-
TGTGCCAGCAGTAAGCGGACAGCACAAGAGACCCAGTACTTC
CASSKRTAQETQYF
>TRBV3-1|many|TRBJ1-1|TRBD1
TGTGCCAGCAGCCAGATCACAGGGGGTAATTCTAAAGCTTTCTTT
CASSQITGGNSKAFF
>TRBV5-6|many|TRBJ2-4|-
TGTGCCAGCAGCTTGGAAGGAAACATTCAGTACTTC
CASSLEGNIQYF
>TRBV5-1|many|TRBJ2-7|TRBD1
TGCGCCAGCAGCTCGGAGACAGGGTTGGCCTACGAGCAGTACTTC
CASSSETGLAYEQYF
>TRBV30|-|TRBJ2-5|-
TGTGCCTGGAGTCCGGGCGGGAAGGCAGAGACCCAGTACTTC
CAWSPGGKAETQYF
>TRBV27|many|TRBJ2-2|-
TGTGCCAGCAGTTCCCCGGCCACCGGGGAGCTGTTTTTT
CASSSPATGELFF
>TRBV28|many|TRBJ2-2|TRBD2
TGTGCCAGCAGTGCAGTAGCGGGATATGGCACCGGGGAGCTGTTTTTT
CASSAVAGYGTGELFF
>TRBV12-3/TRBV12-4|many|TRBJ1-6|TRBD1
TGTGCCAGCAGGACAGGGAATTCACCCCTCCACTTT
CASRTGNSPLHF
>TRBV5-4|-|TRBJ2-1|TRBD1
TGTGCCAGCAGCCTCGACCCGGGACAGGGTTTTGAGCAGTTCTTC
CASSLDPGQGFEQFF
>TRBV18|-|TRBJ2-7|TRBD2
TGTGCCAGCTCTGGGGCTAGCGGGACCTACGAGCAGTACTTC
CASSGASGTYEQYF
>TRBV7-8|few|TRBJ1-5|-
TGTGCCAGCAGCTTAGGACGGGCGCATAGCAATCAGCCCCAGCATTTT
CASSLGRAHSNQPQHF
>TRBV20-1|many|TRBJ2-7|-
TGCAGTGCTAAAGCAGGGACAAGTACCCTCGAGCAGTACTTC
CSAKAGTSTLEQYF
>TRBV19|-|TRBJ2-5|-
TGTGCCAGTAGTATCTTTGACGCGGAGACCCAGTACTTC
CASSIFDAETQYF
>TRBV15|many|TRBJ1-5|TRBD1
TGTGCCACCAGCCCGACTACAGGGGGCAATCAGCCCCAGCATTTT
CATSPTTGGNQPQHF
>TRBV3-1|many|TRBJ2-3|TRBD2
TGTGCCAGCAGCCGCCCTACGACTAGCGGGAGGGCAGATACGCAGTATTTT
CASSRPTTSGRADTQYF
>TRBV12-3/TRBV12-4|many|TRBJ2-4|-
TGTGCCAGCAGTTCCCGGACCGCCATTCAGTACTTC
CASSSRTAIQYF